Below, one T cell receptor beta chain is given with its context. The antigen remains undetermined. Trimming took 7 bases from V and 8 from J; bases not matched to a gene: 6. Germline V gene data show CDR1 as LGHDT and CDR2 as YNNKEL (reference sequence). CDR3 size: 12 residues. This entry belongs to a study of blood T cells in healthy people across ages. Study findings and constraints: Unsorted PBMCs blocked a conclusive comparison of naive and antigen-experienced cells.

Through a sample-barcoded 5' primer and a J-beta primer mix, a second PCR was run for roughly 6 to 11 cycles. TCRdb reanalysed the 5' RACE reads using MiXCR and keeps one entry per CDR3 protein. The sample has over 950,000 distinct CDR3 sequences; 45% to 60% are singletons. The sample taken for sequencing was blood. This clonotype was sampled from a woman aged 55-70 years in good health. V usage is TRBV3-1 and J usage is TRBJ1-2; 8 nucleotides agree with TRBD1. The CDR3 DNA sequence: TGTGCCAGCAAGGGATCAGGGGGCGGCTACACCTTC. Its protein product is CASKGSGGGYTF.